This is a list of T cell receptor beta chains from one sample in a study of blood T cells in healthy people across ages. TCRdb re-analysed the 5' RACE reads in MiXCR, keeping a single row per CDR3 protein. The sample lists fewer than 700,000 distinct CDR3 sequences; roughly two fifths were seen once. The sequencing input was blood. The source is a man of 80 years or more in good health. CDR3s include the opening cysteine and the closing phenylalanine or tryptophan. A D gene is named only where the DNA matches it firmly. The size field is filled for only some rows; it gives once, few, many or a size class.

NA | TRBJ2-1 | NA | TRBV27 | TGTGCCAGCAGTTTATCTTATGGGGACGGGAATGAGCAGTTCTTC | CASSLSYGDGNEQFF
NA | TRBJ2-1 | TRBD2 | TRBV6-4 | TGTGCCAGCAGACCCGAGCGGGAGATCCACAATGAGCAGTTCTTC | CASRPEREIHNEQFF
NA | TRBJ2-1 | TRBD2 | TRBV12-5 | TGTGCTAGCCTATCTAGCGGAACCTACAATGAGCAGTTCTTC | CASLSSGTYNEQFF
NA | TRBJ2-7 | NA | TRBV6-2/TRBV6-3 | TGTGCCAGCAGTTTTTCGCAGCTTTACGAGCAGTACTTC | CASSFSQLYEQYF
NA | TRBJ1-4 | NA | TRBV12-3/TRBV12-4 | TGTGCCAGTAGATTCGACAGCGCAACTAATGAAAAACTGTTTTTT | CASRFDSATNEKLFF
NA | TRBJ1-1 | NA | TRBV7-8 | TGTGCCAGCAGCTTAGATGCAGTCACTGAAGCTTTCTTT | CASSLDAVTEAFF
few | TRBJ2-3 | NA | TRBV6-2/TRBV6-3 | TGTGCCAGCAGTTACGTAACTAGCCATTCACAAGATACGCAGTATTTT | CASSYVTSHSQDTQYF
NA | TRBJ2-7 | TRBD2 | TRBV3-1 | TGTGCCAGTTCTGTCCGGGGGGGAAGCGAGCAGTACTTC | CASSVRGGSEQYF
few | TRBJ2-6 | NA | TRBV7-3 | TGTGCCAGCAGCCCGACACCCTCCTGGGGTTGGGCCAACGTCCTGACTTTC | CASSPTPSWGWANVLTF
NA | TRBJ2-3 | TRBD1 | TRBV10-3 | TGTGCCATCAGTGAGTCACAGGACAGGACCGACACAGATACGCAGTATTTT | CAISESQDRTDTDTQYF
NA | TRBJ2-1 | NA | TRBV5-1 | TGCGCCAGCAGCTGTACATCTGCCTACAATGAGCAGTTCTTC | CASSCTSAYNEQFF
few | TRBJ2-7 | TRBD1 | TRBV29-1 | TGCAGCGTTGGACGGACAGGGGCCTACAATGAGCAGTACTTC | CSVGRTGAYNEQYF
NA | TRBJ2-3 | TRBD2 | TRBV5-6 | TGTGCCAGCAGCTCCCCCCCGGGACTAGCGGGAGGGGTCCTTGTAGATACGCAGTATTTT | CASSSPPGLAGGVLVDTQYF
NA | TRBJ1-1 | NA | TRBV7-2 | TGTGCCAGCAGCTTGAACAGGGCGGGTGAAGCTTTCTTT | CASSLNRAGEAFF
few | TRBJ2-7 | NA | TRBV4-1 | TGCGCCAGCAGCCAAGCTAGCAGGGGCTACGAGCAGTACTTC | CASSQASRGYEQYF
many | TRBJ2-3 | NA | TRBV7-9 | TGTGCCAGCAGCCGAGACAACAAGAACACAGATACGCAGTATTTT | CASSRDNKNTDTQYF
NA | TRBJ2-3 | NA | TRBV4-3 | TGCGTCAGCAGCCAAGGTGTCCTGGTGGATACGCAGTATTTT | CVSSQGVLVDTQYF
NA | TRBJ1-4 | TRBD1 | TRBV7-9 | TGTGCCAGCAGCTCCCGAGCTGGACAGGCCTATAATGAAAAACTGTTTTTT | CASSSRAGQAYNEKLFF
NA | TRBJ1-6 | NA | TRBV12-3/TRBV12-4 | TGTGCCAGCGCTCAAAAGGGAAATTCACCCCTCCACTTT | CASAQKGNSPLHF
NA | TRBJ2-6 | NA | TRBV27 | TGTGCCAGCAGACTGGGGGGCTCTGGGGCCAACGTCCTGACTTTC | CASRLGGSGANVLTF
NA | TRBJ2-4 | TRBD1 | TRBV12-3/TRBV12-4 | TGTGCCAGCAGTCCCCGACAGGGGGTAGCCAAAAACATTCAGTACTTC | CASSPRQGVAKNIQYF
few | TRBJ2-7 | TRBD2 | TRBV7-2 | TGTGCCAGCAGCATAGAGGGACTAGCGGGGTACGAGCAGTACTTC | CASSIEGLAGYEQYF
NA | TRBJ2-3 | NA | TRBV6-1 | TGTGCCAGCAGTGAAGAAATCAGTCCGGATACGCAGTATTTT | CASSEEISPDTQYF
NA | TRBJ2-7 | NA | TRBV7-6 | TGTGCCAGCAGCCTCCGGGACAAAAAGCAGTACTTC | CASSLRDKKQYF
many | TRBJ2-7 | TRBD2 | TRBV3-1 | TGTGCCAGCAGCCAAGACACTAGCGGGAACTACGAGCAGTACTTC | CASSQDTSGNYEQYF
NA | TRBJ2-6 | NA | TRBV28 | TGTGCCAGCAGTCAAACTCGCTCTGGGGCCAACGTCCTGACTTTC | CASSQTRSGANVLTF
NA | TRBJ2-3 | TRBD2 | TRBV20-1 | TGCAGTGCCGAAAATACGGGGGGAGGTAGCACAGATACGCAGTATTTT | CSAENTGGGSTDTQYF
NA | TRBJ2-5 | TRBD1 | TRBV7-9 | TGTGCCAGCAGCTACGGACAGGGCAGGATACTCCAAGAGACCCAGTACTTC | CASSYGQGRILQETQYF
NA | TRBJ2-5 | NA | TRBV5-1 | TGCGCCAGCAGCTTGGTGCTAGCCGAAGTCAAGACCCAGTACTTC | CASSLVLAEVKTQYF
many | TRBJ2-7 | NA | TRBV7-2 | TGTGCCACCGGAAGGGGCTACGAGCAGTACTTC | CATGRGYEQYF
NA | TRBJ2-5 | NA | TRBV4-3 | TGCGTCAGCAGCCCGGTGGGCGGGGAAGAGACCCAGTACTTC | CVSSPVGGEETQYF
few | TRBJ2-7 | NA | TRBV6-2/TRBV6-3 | TGTGCCAGCAGTGATTCGCGCTATTCCTACGAGCAGTACTTC | CASSDSRYSYEQYF
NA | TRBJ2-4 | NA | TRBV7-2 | TGTGCCAGCAGCGTAGTGGCAGCCGGTGAGCAGTACTTC | CASSVVAAGEQYF
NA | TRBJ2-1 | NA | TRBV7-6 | TGTGCCAGCAGCTCCAGCGGAAGAAGCTCCTACAATGAGCAGTTCTTC | CASSSSGRSSYNEQFF
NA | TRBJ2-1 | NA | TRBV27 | TGTGCCAGCGGCCTATGGAATGAGCAGTTCTTC | CASGLWNEQFF
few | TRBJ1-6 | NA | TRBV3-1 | TGTGCCAGCAGCCAAGATGGGGCAGGGGATTCACCCCTCCACTTT | CASSQDGAGDSPLHF
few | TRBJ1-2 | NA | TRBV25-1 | TGTGCCAGTTCTAGAGGCAGCTTCTATGGCTACACCTTC | CASSRGSFYGYTF
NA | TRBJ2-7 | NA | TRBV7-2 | TGTGCCAGCAGCTTTAACAGCCGTGCCTTCTCCTACAATGAGCAGTACTTC | CASSFNSRAFSYNEQYF
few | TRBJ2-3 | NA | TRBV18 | TGTGCCAGCTCAATACCTAGCACAGATACGCAGTATTTT | CASSIPSTDTQYF
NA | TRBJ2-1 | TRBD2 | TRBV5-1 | TGCGCCAGCATCGGGGGGGGGACTAGCGGGAGTGATGAGCAGTTCTTC | CASIGGGTSGSDEQFF
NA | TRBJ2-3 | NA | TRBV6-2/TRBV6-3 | TGTGCCAGCAGTTACAGCCCAGTCCAAGATACGCAGTATTTT | CASSYSPVQDTQYF
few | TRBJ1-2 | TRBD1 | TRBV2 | TGTGCCAGCGCTCGGAGGGGGCCGGAGGGCTACACCTTC | CASARRGPEGYTF
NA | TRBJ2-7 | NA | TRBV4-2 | TGTGCCAGCAGCCAAGATTTTGCGGACTCCTACGAGCAGTACTTC | CASSQDFADSYEQYF
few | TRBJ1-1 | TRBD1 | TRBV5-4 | TGTGCCAGCAGCTTGGGGGGACAGCACAGATCGAACACTGAAGCTTTCTTT | CASSLGGQHRSNTEAFF
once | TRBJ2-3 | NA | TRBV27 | TGTGCCAGCAGTCCCGGGTGGGATACGCAGTATTTT | CASSPGWDTQYF
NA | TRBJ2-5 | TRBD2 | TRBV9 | TGTGCCAGCAGCGTCGGGCTAGCGGGACCCCTCGAACAGGGCCAAGAGACCCAGTACTTC | CASSVGLAGPLEQGQETQYF
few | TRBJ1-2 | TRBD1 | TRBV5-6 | TGTGCCAGCAGGCCTCGACAGGGTGCGGGCTACACCTTC | CASRPRQGAGYTF
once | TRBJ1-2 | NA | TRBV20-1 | TGCAGTGCGATTGAGGGGACGGCAGGGAGCTATGGCTACACCTTC | CSAIEGTAGSYGYTF
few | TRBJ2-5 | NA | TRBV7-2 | TGTGCCAGCAGCCCGATGACCCGCGGAGGGTACCAAGAGACCCAGTACTTC | CASSPMTRGGYQETQYF
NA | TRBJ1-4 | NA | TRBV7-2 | TGTGCCAGCAGCCGGGGAACAACTAATGAAAAACTGTTTTTT | CASSRGTTNEKLFF
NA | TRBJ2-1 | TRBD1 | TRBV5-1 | TGCGCCAGCGAACAGAGGACAGGGGGCAATGATCAGTTCTTC | CASEQRTGGNDQFF
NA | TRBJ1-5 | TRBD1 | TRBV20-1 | TGCAGTGCTAGCGTCCAGGACAGGGGGCTCCAGCCCCAGCATTTT | CSASVQDRGLQPQHF
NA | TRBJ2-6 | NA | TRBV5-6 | TGTGCCAGCAGCTTTGGGGTTTCTGGGGCCAACGTCCTGACTTTC | CASSFGVSGANVLTF
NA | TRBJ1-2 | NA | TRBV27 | TGTGCCAGCAGTGGAACAGAGAACTATGGCTACACCTTC | CASSGTENYGYTF
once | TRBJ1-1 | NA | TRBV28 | TGTGCCAGCAGTACGACAGTAGAAGCTTTCTTT | CASSTTVEAFF
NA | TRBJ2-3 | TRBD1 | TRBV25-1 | TGTGCCAGCAGCCGACAGGGGGCCACAGATACGCAGTATTTT | CASSRQGATDTQYF
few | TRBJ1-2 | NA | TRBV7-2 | TGTGCCAGCAGCGAGGGACTGCTCTATGGCTACACCTTC | CASSEGLLYGYTF
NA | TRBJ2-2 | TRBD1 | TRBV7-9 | TGTGCCAGCAGCGGCCAGGGGGCCACCGGGGAGCTGTTTTTT | CASSGQGATGELFF
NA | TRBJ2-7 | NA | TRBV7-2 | TGTGCCAGCAGCTCGGACCAACCAGGCGAGCAGTACTTC | CASSSDQPGEQYF
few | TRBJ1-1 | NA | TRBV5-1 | TGCGCCAGCAGCTTGAAAGGGGGTGTGGACACTGAAGCTTTCTTT | CASSLKGGVDTEAFF